The rows below give T cell receptor beta chains drawn from one sample of a study of post-analysis software for immune sequencing data. TCRdb reanalysed the PCR reads using MiXCR and keeps one entry per CDR3 protein. The repertoire includes about 160,000 distinct CDR3 sequences, under 40% of them detected once, and 25% to 35% sits in the top ten. The sequenced sample was blood, obtained after autologous hematopoietic stem cell transplantation. Receptors originate from a girl aged 5-17 years with multiple sclerosis. Both conserved end residues are part of each CDR3. A D gene is named only where the DNA matches it firmly. Clone size is not always given. Where it is, it says once, few, many or a class for expanded clones.

abundance: few
j_gene: TRBJ2-3
v_gene: TRBV3-1
d_gene: TRBD2
CDR3nt: TGTGCCAGCAGCCAATCGGGAGGTTCCCCTAATACGCAGTATTTT
CDR3aa: CASSQSGGSPNTQYF

abundance: .
j_gene: TRBJ2-7
v_gene: TRBV7-2
d_gene: .
CDR3nt: TGTGCCAGCAGCTTAATGCCGGAAACCTACGAGCAGTACTTC
CDR3aa: CASSLMPETYEQYF

abundance: few
j_gene: TRBJ2-7
v_gene: TRBV5-6
d_gene: TRBD2
CDR3nt: TGTGCCAGCAGCTTGGGGGCTAGCGGAACCTACGAGCAGTACTTC
CDR3aa: CASSLGASGTYEQYF

abundance: few
j_gene: TRBJ1-1
v_gene: TRBV7-3
d_gene: .
CDR3nt: TGTGCCAGCAGCTTAAACGGCCCGATGAACACTGAAGCTTTCTTT
CDR3aa: CASSLNGPMNTEAFF

abundance: .
j_gene: TRBJ1-1
v_gene: TRBV7-9
d_gene: .
CDR3nt: TGTGCCAGCAGCTTATATGGGGAGGGCACTGAAGCTTTCTTT
CDR3aa: CASSLYGEGTEAFF

abundance: few
j_gene: TRBJ2-3
v_gene: TRBV5-1
d_gene: TRBD2
CDR3nt: TGCGCCAGCAGCTTTGGGCTAGCGGGAGGCACAGATACGCAGTATTTT
CDR3aa: CASSFGLAGGTDTQYF

abundance: few
j_gene: TRBJ1-2
v_gene: TRBV2
d_gene: TRBD1
CDR3nt: TGTGCCAGCAGTCGGGACAGGGTCGCCTATGGCTACACCTTC
CDR3aa: CASSRDRVAYGYTF

abundance: .
j_gene: TRBJ2-1
v_gene: TRBV20-1
d_gene: TRBD2
CDR3nt: TGCAGTGCCAGGCCCCTCCAGCGGGAGACAAGTGAGCAGTTCTTC
CDR3aa: CSARPLQRETSEQFF

abundance: once
j_gene: TRBJ2-5
v_gene: TRBV7-9
d_gene: .
CDR3nt: TGTGCCAGCAGCCTCTTGGGAGAGACCCCAACTGAGACCCAGTACTTC
CDR3aa: CASSLLGETPTETQYF

abundance: .
j_gene: TRBJ2-1
v_gene: TRBV20-1
d_gene: TRBD2
CDR3nt: TGCAGTGCCGACCTCACTAGCGGGAGTAGGTATGAGCAGTTCTTC
CDR3aa: CSADLTSGSRYEQFF

abundance: few
j_gene: TRBJ2-7
v_gene: TRBV14
d_gene: .
CDR3nt: TGTGCCAGCAGCCTCCACCATTACGAGCAGTACTTC
CDR3aa: CASSLHHYEQYF

abundance: .
j_gene: TRBJ2-3
v_gene: TRBV24-1
d_gene: .
CDR3nt: TGTGCCACCAGCAAGTCCCGGGGGCGGGAGTCGGATACGCAGTATTTT
CDR3aa: CATSKSRGRESDTQYF

abundance: few
j_gene: TRBJ2-1
v_gene: TRBV24-1
d_gene: .
CDR3nt: TGTGCCACCAGTGTCGAGTACAGACCCCATGAGCAGTTCTTC
CDR3aa: CATSVEYRPHEQFF

abundance: .
j_gene: TRBJ1-2
v_gene: TRBV5-1
d_gene: .
CDR3nt: TGCGCCAGCAGACTCCGGGACACTACTAACTATGGCTACACCTTC
CDR3aa: CASRLRDTTNYGYTF

abundance: .
j_gene: TRBJ2-7
v_gene: TRBV12-3/TRBV12-4
d_gene: .
CDR3nt: TGTGCCAGCAGTCCCGAAAGCCACCGGAATGAGCAGTACTTC
CDR3aa: CASSPESHRNEQYF

abundance: .
j_gene: TRBJ2-3
v_gene: TRBV20-1
d_gene: .
CDR3nt: TGCAGTGCTAACCCCCGACCAGATACGCAGTATTTT
CDR3aa: CSANPRPDTQYF